The rows below give T cell receptor beta chains drawn from one sample of a study of T-cell memory formation after mild COVID-19. TCRdb reprocessed the 5' RACE reads via MiXCR and lists one record per CDR3 protein. The repertoire holds 200,000 to 250,000 distinct CDR3 sequences, 9.4% seen once, with 20% to 25% in the top ten. The material sequenced was PBMCs or a T cell subset sorted from them (not recorded which). The receptors stem from a man in his late teens or twenties who had mild COVID-19 (a few samples of this study predate the infection). Cell type and time point are not known. Both conserved end residues are part of each CDR3. The D gene is left open where the match is weak. For some rows the clone size is stated as once, few or many, or as a class when expanded; others skip it.

v_call	d_call	clone_size	j_call	cdr3_aa	cdr3_nt
TRBV6-6	TRBD1	NA	TRBJ1-2	CASSPREQGSYGYTF	TGTGCCAGCAGCCCAAGGGAACAGGGGAGCTATGGCTACACCTTC
TRBV6-5	TRBD2	few	TRBJ2-1	CASRRPTSGGPSYNEQFF	TGTGCCAGCAGGCGCCCGACTAGCGGGGGGCCCTCCTACAATGAGCAGTTCTTC
TRBV7-3	TRBD2	few	TRBJ2-5	CASSPSGGAGTQYF	TGTGCCAGCAGCCCGAGCGGGGGAGCCGGGACCCAGTACTTC
TRBV4-1	NA	NA	TRBJ2-5	CASSQEDKRGTQYF	TGCGCCAGCAGCCAAGAGGACAAGAGGGGGACCCAGTACTTC
TRBV7-2	TRBD2	few	TRBJ2-3	CASSLVGGGFSTDTQYF	TGTGCCAGCAGCTTAGTTGGCGGGGGGTTTAGCACAGATACGCAGTATTTT
TRBV10-3	NA	many	TRBJ2-5	CAIRGADMETQYF	TGTGCCATCAGGGGGGCCGATATGGAGACCCAGTACTTC
TRBV20-1	NA	NA	TRBJ1-2	CSARSGGYTF	TGCAGTGCTAGGTCGGGGGGCTACACCTTC
TRBV7-6	NA	NA	TRBJ2-1	CASSKRDNSYNEQFF	TGTGCCAGCAGCAAAAGGGACAACTCCTACAATGAGCAGTTCTTC
TRBV20-1	NA	NA	TRBJ1-5	CSTGGGNQPQHF	TGCAGTACTGGGGGGGGCAATCAGCCCCAGCATTTT
TRBV20-1	TRBD1	few	TRBJ2-3	CSAKKTGRRDTQYF	TGCAGTGCTAAGAAGACAGGGAGAAGAGATACGCAGTATTTT
TRBV10-3	TRBD2	NA	TRBJ2-1	CAISTGTSGRYYNEQFF	TGTGCCATCAGCACCGGGACTAGCGGACGATATTACAATGAGCAGTTCTTC
TRBV5-1	TRBD1	few	TRBJ2-3	CASSLAMGTGADTQYF	TGCGCCAGCAGCTTGGCCATGGGGACAGGGGCAGATACGCAGTATTTT
TRBV12-3/TRBV12-4	NA	few	TRBJ2-1	CASSLVGGINEQFF	TGTGCCAGCAGTTTGGTGGGGGGAATCAATGAGCAGTTCTTC
TRBV12-3/TRBV12-4	NA	NA	TRBJ1-1	CASSLSPAEAFF	TGTGCCAGCAGTTTATCTCCGGCTGAAGCTTTCTTT
TRBV18	NA	NA	TRBJ2-2	CASSPTWDGELFF	TGTGCCAGCTCACCCACCTGGGACGGGGAGCTGTTTTTT
TRBV12-3/TRBV12-4	NA	few	TRBJ1-1	CASSLNHDSNTEAFF	TGTGCCAGCAGCCTAAATCATGACAGTAACACTGAAGCTTTCTTT
TRBV11-2	NA	NA	TRBJ2-1	CASSLSLLWSEQFF	TGTGCCAGCAGCTTGAGCCTCCTTTGGAGTGAGCAGTTCTTC
TRBV27	TRBD2	NA	TRBJ2-1	CASSLASGGAGEQFF	TGTGCCAGCAGTTTGGCCAGCGGGGGGGCCGGTGAGCAGTTCTTC
TRBV6-4	TRBD2	NA	TRBJ2-3	CASSEGTSGGTDTQYF	TGTGCCAGCAGTGAGGGGACTAGCGGGGGCACAGATACGCAGTATTTT
TRBV6-2/TRBV6-3	NA	NA	TRBJ2-1	CASSYSPGGLGGNEQFF	TGTGCCAGCAGTTACTCGCCAGGCGGCTTAGGAGGGAATGAGCAGTTCTTC
TRBV11-2	TRBD1	many	TRBJ1-2	CASSARQGVVSGYTF	TGTGCCAGCAGCGCTCGACAGGGGGTAGTTAGTGGCTACACCTTC
TRBV27	TRBD1	NA	TRBJ1-2	CASSLRQGAGGYTF	TGTGCCAGCAGCCTACGACAGGGGGCTGGGGGCTACACCTTC
TRBV4-1	NA	many	TRBJ1-1	CASSQDQGNTEAFF	TGCGCCAGCAGCCAAGACCAGGGGAACACTGAAGCTTTCTTT
TRBV7-9	NA	few	TRBJ1-1	CASTVERGNVDTEAFF	TGTGCCAGCACCGTCGAACGGGGGAATGTGGACACTGAAGCTTTCTTT
TRBV12-3/TRBV12-4	NA	few	TRBJ1-5	CASAQSTTQPQHF	TGTGCCAGCGCGCAGAGCACGACCCAGCCCCAGCATTTT
TRBV5-4	NA	few	TRBJ2-7	CASSLVPGSYEQYF	TGTGCCAGCAGCTTGGTTCCCGGTTCCTACGAGCAGTACTTC
TRBV20-1	NA	few	TRBJ1-5	CSARDLPGRTDQPQHF	TGCAGTGCTAGAGATCTGCCAGGGCGTACGGATCAGCCCCAGCATTTT
TRBV29-1	NA	NA	TRBJ1-2	CSVGASSRPTF	TGCAGCGTTGGAGCAAGCAGCCGCCCAACCTTC
TRBV7-2	TRBD1	NA	TRBJ2-7	CTSSSGTGSSYEQYF	TGTACCAGCAGCTCAGGGACAGGGAGCTCCTACGAGCAGTACTTC
TRBV24-1	NA	NA	TRBJ2-3	CATSGPSVANTDTQYF	TGTGCCACCAGTGGTCCCTCGGTAGCGAACACAGATACGCAGTATTTT
TRBV4-1	TRBD1	few	TRBJ1-4	CASSQGTGSEKLFF	TGCGCCAGCAGCCAAGGGACAGGAAGCGAAAAACTGTTTTTT
TRBV5-1	NA	few	TRBJ2-6	CASTQGNSGANVLTF	TGCGCCAGTACACAGGGTAACTCTGGGGCCAACGTCCTGACTTTC
TRBV6-2/TRBV6-3	NA	NA	TRBJ2-7	CASSPLGVSYEQYF	TGTGCCAGCAGTCCCCTTGGGGTCTCCTACGAGCAGTACTTC
TRBV6-5	TRBD1	NA	TRBJ1-1	CASTLTGGHTEAFF	TGTGCCAGCACCCTAACAGGGGGCCACACTGAAGCTTTCTTT
TRBV4-2	NA	NA	TRBJ2-7	CASSQGSSEYEQYF	TGTGCCAGCAGCCAAGGTTCGTCCGAATACGAGCAGTACTTC